These 2 T cell receptor beta chains originate from one sample sequenced in a study of T cells in women clearing cervical HPV infection. Here immunoSEQ multiplex PCR was the method, and the copy in TCRdb shows in-frame clones only, minus some. The table for this sample gives about 39,000 clones. Sequencing input: blood buffy coat. The receptors here all came from a woman aged 18 to 75 with a cervical HPV16 infection that either progressed to CIN3+ or cleared (not recorded which).

As regards this clone: The CDR3 goes on 3 residues after the read ends, and that part is filled in from the germline J gene. The genes are TRBV2 and TRBJ2-3, with D maybe TRBD2 (6 bases). V was cut by 0 bases and J by 4 bases, with 11 bases left in between. This CDR3 contains 15 residues. The germline V gene has CDR1 SNHLY and CDR2 FYNNEI. Partial CDR3 DNA: TGTGCCAGCAGTGAAGCGCTTTCGGGGGCAGATACG. Amino acids: CASSEALSGADT. The whole CDR3 sequence reads CASSEALSGADTQYF. The full variable domain, with the rest looked up from reference TRBV2 and TRBJ2-3, is EPEVTQTPSHQVTQMGQEVILRCVPISNHLYFYWYRQILGQKVEFLVSFYNNEISEKSEIFDDQFSVERPDGSNFTLKIRSTKLEDSAMYFCASSEALSGADTQYFGPGTRLTVL.

On this clone: From the germline J gene comes the end of the CDR3, since the read stops 3 residues before it. This chain links TRBV20-1 with TRBJ1-4, with D tentatively TRBD1 (5 bases). From germline, CDR1 is DFQATT and CDR2 SNEGSKA (reference sequence). The CDR3 has 17 amino acids. Trimming removed 0 bases at V and 6 bases at J, with 20 bases between. The part of the CDR3 DNA that was read is TGCAGTGCTAGAGAATCCTCGGGGGGGACGTCTTATGAAAAA. Amino acid sequence: CSARESSGGTSYEK. The complete CDR3 protein is CSARESSGGTSYEKLFF.